This passage covers 17 T cell receptor beta chains from one sample sequenced in a study of T cell changes during pregnancy in multiple sclerosis. TCRdb keeps only in-frame clones here, not all; method: immunoSEQ multiplex PCR. This sample has over 50,000 clones, with 93% found just once. Source: peripheral blood, taken in the second trimester of pregnancy. These receptors came from a female donor with multiple sclerosis, enrolled in a pregnancy study.

This chain uses TRBV5-4 with TRBJ2-5, with TRBD2 identical over 9 bases. Germline CDR1 reads SGHNT; CDR2 reads YYREEE (reference sequence). The trim removed 2 bases at V and 2 bases at J, leaving 4 bases unmatched. The CDR3 is 15 residues long. The CDR3 region has the DNA TGTGCCAGCAGCTTTGCGGGAGGGGGGCAAGAGACCCAGTACTTC. Translation gives CASSFAGGGQETQYF. The variable domain in full, with the rest retrieved from reference TRBV5-4 and TRBJ2-5, is ETGVTQSPTHLIKTRGQQVTLRCSSQSGHNTVSWYQQALGQGPQFIFQYYREEENGRGNFPPRFSGLQFPNYSSELNVNALELDDSALYLCASSFAGGGQETQYFGPGTRLLVL.

This rearrangement joins TRBV7-8 to TRBJ2-3; D remains unclear. The CDR3 has 14 amino acids. Looked up from germline, CDR1 is SGHVS and CDR2 is FQNEAQ. V shed 0 bases and J shed 3 bases, with 7 bases lying between them. As DNA, the CDR3 is TGTGCCAGCAGCTTAGCGCGCCCTACAGATACGCAGTATTTT. It codes for CASSLARPTDTQYF.

The genes are TRBV19 and TRBJ2-3, with a possible D match to TRBD1 (6 bases). V lost 5 bases and J 0 bases, leaving 12 bases between the germline ends. There are 15 residues in the CDR3. CDR1 LNHDA and CDR2 SQIVND come from the germline V gene (reference sequence). The DNA for the CDR3 is TGTGCCAGTAGTCGACAGGCCAAAAGCACAGATACGCAGTATTTT. This codes for CASSRQAKSTDTQYF.

The chain employs TRBV6-6 and TRBJ1-2, with unresolved D. The germline V and J ends were trimmed by 7 bases and 1 base, with 10 bases remaining between them. The CDR3 spans 13 residues. In germline, CDR1 is MNHNY, CDR2 SVGAGI (reference sequence). The CDR3 DNA follows: TGTGCCAGCACCAACATCAATAACTATGGCTACACCTTC. Residues: CASTNINNYGYTF.

The genes are TRBV11-3 and TRBJ2-2; 9 bases agree with TRBD2. The CDR3 loop spans 15 amino acids. Germline V gene data show CDR1 as SGHNT and CDR2 as YENEEA. The ends lost 4 bases at V and 4 bases at J; junction bases unmatched: 4. The CDR3 nucleotides are TGTGCCAGCAGCTCGCGGGAGGGCCCCACCGGGGAGCTGTTTTTT. The encoded protein is CASSSREGPTGELFF.

This chain joins TRBV6-4 and TRBJ2-1, with 13 bases matching TRBD2. V lost 6 bases to trimming and J lost 5 bases; unmatched junction nucleotides: 4. Looked up from germline, CDR1 is MRHNA and CDR2 is SNTAGT. The CDR3 has 15 residues. CDR3 in amino acids: CASSPGTSGNNEQFF. CDR3 nucleotide sequence: TGTGCCAGCAGCCCCGGGACTAGCGGGAACAATGAGCAGTTCTTC.

This rearrangement joins TRBV7-2 to TRBJ2-1; 13 bases map to TRBD2. The CDR3 has 16 amino acids. The V gene end was trimmed by 4 bases and the J gene end by 7 bases; junction bases not matched to a gene: 7. Germline loops: CDR1 SGHTA, CDR2 FQGNSA. Here the CDR3 reads CASSSGGLAGVNEQFF. As DNA, the CDR3 is TGTGCCAGCAGCTCAGGAGGACTAGCGGGAGTTAATGAGCAGTTCTTC.

The rearrangement links TRBV7-6 to TRBJ1-1, with a possible D match to TRBD1 (6 bases). This CDR3 contains 14 residues. Germline V gene data show CDR1 as SGHVS and CDR2 as FNYEAQ. Trimming stripped 5 bases from V and 4 bases from J, with 14 bases between. Here the CDR3 reads CASSPQGRGTEAFF. In DNA form, the CDR3 reads TGTGCCAGCAGCCCACAGGGAAGGGGCACTGAAGCTTTCTTT.

The rearrangement uses TRBV30 and TRBJ1-2; tentatively, D is TRBD1 (5 bases). Trimming left V 0 bases short and J 6 bases short, with 14 bases between. CDR1 and CDR2 from the germline V gene are GTSNPN and SVGIG (reference sequence). The CDR3 has 14 residues. The CDR3 here is CAWSVIAGIHGYTF. CDR3 sequence (DNA): TGTGCCTGGAGTGTAATTGCAGGGATCCATGGCTACACCTTC.

This clone was seen once. DNA of the CDR3: TGTGCCAGCAGCGTTCCGACAGGGGGCGACACCGGGGAGCTGTTTTTT. This gives the protein CASSVPTGGDTGELFF. The V gene is TRBV9, the J gene TRBJ2-2, with 10 bases that match TRBD1. Trimming removed 2 bases from V and 3 bases from J; junction bases left unmatched: 4. The germline CDR1 and CDR2 sequences are SGDLS and YYNGEE. There are 16 residues in the CDR3.

The chain employs TRBV6-4 and TRBJ1-1; no clear D. This CDR3 comprises 14 residues. Per germline, CDR1 MRHNA and CDR2 SNTAGT. The V end was cut by 2 bases, the J end by 4 bases, with 11 bases between. The CDR3 protein is CASSDSGRSTEAFF. The CDR3, as DNA: TGTGCCAGCAGTGACAGCGGGAGGAGCACTGAAGCTTTCTTT.

This clone showed up just a few times. This chain links TRBV7-2 with TRBJ1-1; weak D call: TRBD1 (5 bases). The germline V and J ends were trimmed by 5 bases and 1 base, with 14 bases remaining between them. CDR3 length: 15 residues. Germline CDR1 and CDR2: SGHTA and FQGNSA. CDR3 nucleotide sequence: TGTGCCAGCAGCAAACAACAGGCGACGAACACTGAAGCTTTCTTT. Amino acids: CASSKQQATNTEAFF. Filled out from reference TRBV7-2 and TRBJ1-1, the complete variable domain reads GAGVSQSPSNKVTEKGKDVELRCDPISGHTALYWYRQSLGQGLEFLIYFQGNSAPDKSGLPSDRFSAERTGGSVSTLTIQRTQQEDSAVYLCASSKQQATNTEAFFGQGTRLTVV.

The V gene is TRBV7-6, the J gene TRBJ1-2; possibly TRBD1 for D (6 bases). V was cut by 5 bases and J by 6 bases, with 10 bases left in between. Per the germline V gene, CDR1 is SGHVS and CDR2 is FNYEAQ. The CDR3 sequence is 12 residues long. In DNA form, the CDR3 reads TGTGCCAGCAGCGCACAGGGAGATGGCTACACCTTC. Translation: CASSAQGDGYTF.

The chain employs TRBV27 and TRBJ2-1; maybe TRBD1 (6 bases). Trimming shortened V by 2 bases and J by 3 bases, and 8 bases separated the two germline ends. There are 14 residues in the CDR3. CDR1 MNHEY and CDR2 SMNVEV come from the germline V gene (reference sequence). CDR3 sequence: CASSLRQDYNEQFF. The CDR3 DNA sequence: TGTGCCAGCAGTTTACGACAGGACTACAATGAGCAGTTCTTC.

This chain uses TRBV19 with TRBJ1-1; 8 nucleotides agree with TRBD1. Germline V gene lookup returns CDR1 LNHDA and CDR2 SQIVND (reference sequence). The CDR3 is 14 residues long. The trim removed 8 bases at V and 0 bases at J, leaving 5 bases unmatched. The CDR3 DNA reads as TGTGCCAGTTGCAGACAGGGGTTGAACACTGAAGCTTTCTTT. It specifies CASCRQGLNTEAFF.

CDR3 nucleotides: TGCGCCAGCAGCCAAGAAGTCAGAGGGGGCCCCTACAATGAGCAGTTCTTC. This encodes CASSQEVRGGPYNEQFF. This chain joins TRBV4-1 and TRBJ2-1; 7 nucleotides agree with TRBD1. CDR1 is MGHRA, CDR2 YSYEKL, per germline. The CDR3 is 17 residues long. J gave up 2 bases and V 0 bases, and 7 bases lay outside the gene matches.

The chain has TRBV7-2 and TRBJ2-1, with 8 bases matching TRBD1. Trimming cost V 1 base and J 6 bases; bases outside gene matches: 2. The CDR3 is made up of 14 amino acids. Germline V gene lookup returns CDR1 SGHTA and CDR2 FQGNSA. CDR3: CASSLGTGLNEQFF. The DNA of the CDR3 is TGTGCCAGCAGCTTAGGGACAGGGCTCAATGAGCAGTTCTTC.